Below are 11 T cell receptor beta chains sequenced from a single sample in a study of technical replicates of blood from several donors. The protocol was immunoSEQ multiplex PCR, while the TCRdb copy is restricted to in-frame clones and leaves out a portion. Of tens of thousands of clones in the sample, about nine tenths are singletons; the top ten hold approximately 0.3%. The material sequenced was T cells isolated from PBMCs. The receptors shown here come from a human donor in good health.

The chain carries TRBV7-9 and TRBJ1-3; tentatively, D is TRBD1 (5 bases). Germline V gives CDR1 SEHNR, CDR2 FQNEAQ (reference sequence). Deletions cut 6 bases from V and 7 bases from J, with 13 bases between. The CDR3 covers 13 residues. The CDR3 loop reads CASSRGAVNTIYF. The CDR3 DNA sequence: TGTGCCAGCAGTAGGGGTGCGGTGAACACCATATATTTT.

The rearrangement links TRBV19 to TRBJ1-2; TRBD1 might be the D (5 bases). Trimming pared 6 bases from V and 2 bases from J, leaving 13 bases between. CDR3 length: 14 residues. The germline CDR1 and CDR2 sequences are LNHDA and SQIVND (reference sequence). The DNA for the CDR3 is TGTGCCAGTAGACCCGACAGACGAAACTATGGCTACACCTTC. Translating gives CASRPDRRNYGYTF.

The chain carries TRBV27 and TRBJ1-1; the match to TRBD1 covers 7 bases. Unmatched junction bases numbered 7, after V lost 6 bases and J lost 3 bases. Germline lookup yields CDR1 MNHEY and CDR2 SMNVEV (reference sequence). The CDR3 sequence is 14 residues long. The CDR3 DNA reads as TGTGCCAGCAGCGACAGGGACGGTGACACTGAAGCTTTCTTT. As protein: CASSDRDGDTEAFF.

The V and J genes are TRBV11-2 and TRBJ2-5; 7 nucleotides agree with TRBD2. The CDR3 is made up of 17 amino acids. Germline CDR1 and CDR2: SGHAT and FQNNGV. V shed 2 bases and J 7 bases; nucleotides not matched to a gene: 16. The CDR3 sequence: CASSLNEPGLSGRTQYF. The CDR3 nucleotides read TGTGCCAGCAGCTTAAATGAGCCGGGACTAAGCGGTCGGACCCAGTACTTC.

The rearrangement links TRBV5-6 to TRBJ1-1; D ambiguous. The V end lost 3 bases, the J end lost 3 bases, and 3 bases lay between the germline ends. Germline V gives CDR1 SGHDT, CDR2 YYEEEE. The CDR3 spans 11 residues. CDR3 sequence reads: CASSSYTEAFF. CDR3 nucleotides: TGTGCCAGCAGCTCATACACTGAAGCTTTCTTT.

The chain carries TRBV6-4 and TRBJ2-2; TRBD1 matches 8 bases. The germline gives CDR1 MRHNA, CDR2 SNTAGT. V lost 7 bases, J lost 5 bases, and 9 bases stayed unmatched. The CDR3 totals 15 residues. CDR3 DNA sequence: TGTGCCAGCACTGCAGGGGGCGAAGGGACCGGGGAGCTGTTTTTT. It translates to CASTAGGEGTGELFF.

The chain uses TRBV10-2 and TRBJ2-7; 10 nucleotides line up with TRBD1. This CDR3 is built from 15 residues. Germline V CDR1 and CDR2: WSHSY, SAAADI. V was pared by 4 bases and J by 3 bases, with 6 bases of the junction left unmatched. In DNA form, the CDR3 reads TGCGCCAGCAGTGGTTCCGGGACAGGGGACTACGAGCAGTACTTC. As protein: CASSGSGTGDYEQYF.

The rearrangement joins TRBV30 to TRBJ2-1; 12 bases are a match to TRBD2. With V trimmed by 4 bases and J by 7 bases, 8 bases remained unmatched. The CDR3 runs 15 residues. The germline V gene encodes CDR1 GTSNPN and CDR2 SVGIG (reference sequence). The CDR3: CAWTLASGGANEQFF. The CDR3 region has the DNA TGTGCCTGGACCCTTGCTAGCGGGGGGGCAAATGAGCAGTTCTTC.

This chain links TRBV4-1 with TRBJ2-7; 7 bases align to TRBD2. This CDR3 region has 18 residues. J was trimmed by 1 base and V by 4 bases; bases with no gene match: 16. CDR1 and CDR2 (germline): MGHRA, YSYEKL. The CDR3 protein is CASSPHLGVLAESYEQYF. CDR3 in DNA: TGCGCCAGCAGCCCCCATCTAGGGGTCCTAGCGGAGTCCTACGAGCAGTACTTC.

The CDR3 reads CATSRQGGRQPQHF. As DNA, the CDR3 is TGTGCCACCTCTCGACAGGGGGGTCGTCAGCCCCAGCATTTT. The chain is built from TRBV5-6 and TRBJ1-5; 9 nucleotides agree with TRBD1. Germline trimming cut 9 bases from V and 6 bases from J; bases unmatched to any gene: 10. In germline, CDR1 is SGHDT, CDR2 YYEEEE. The CDR3 has 14 residues.

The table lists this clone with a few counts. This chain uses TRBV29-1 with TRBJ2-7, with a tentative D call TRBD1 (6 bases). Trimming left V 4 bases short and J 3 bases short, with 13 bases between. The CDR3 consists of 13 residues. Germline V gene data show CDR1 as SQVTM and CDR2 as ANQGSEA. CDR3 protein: CSVGTTQGYEQYF. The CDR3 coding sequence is TGCAGCGTTGGGACCACACAGGGCTACGAGCAGTACTTC.